The 28 T cell receptor beta chains listed next were all sequenced from one sample in a study of blood T cells in healthy people across ages. Through a sample-barcoded 5' primer and a J-beta primer mix, a second PCR was run for 7 to 11 cycles. Via MiXCR, TCRdb re-called the 5' RACE reads, giving one row per CDR3 protein. The data contain some 1.5 million distinct CDR3 sequences, less than 45% of them singletons. The specimen was blood. The source of these receptors is a young woman in good health.

V gene TRBV14 combines with J gene TRBJ1-2; D gene uncertain. Germline lookup yields CDR1 SGHDN and CDR2 FVKESK. Trimming pared 0 bases from V and 0 bases from J, leaving 8 bases between. The length of the CDR3 is 15 residues. The CDR3 region has the DNA TGTGCCAGCAGCCAAGATGAGGTGACTAACTATGGCTACACCTTC. It codes for CASSQDEVTNYGYTF.

This clonotype has more than one count but fewer than ten. This chain links TRBV7-2 with TRBJ1-4, with TRBD1 as a possible D gene (5 bases). V lost 1 base to trimming and J lost 4 bases, with 19 bases between them. The germline V gene encodes CDR1 SGHTA and CDR2 FQGNSA. This CDR3 is built from 18 residues. The CDR3 DNA follows: TGTGCCAGCAGCTTAGTTGGGGGACCGCGCCTATTTAATGAAAAACTGTTTTTT. Translated, it gives CASSLVGGPRLFNEKLFF. Together with reference TRBV7-2 and TRBJ1-4, the CDR3 gives the full variable domain: GAGVSQSPSNKVTEKGKDVELRCDPISGHTALYWYRQSLGQGLEFLIYFQGNSAPDKSGLPSDRFSAERTGGSVSTLTIQRTQQEDSAVYLCASSLVGGPRLFNEKLFFGSGTQLSVL.

This clonotype was seen only a few times. The chain is built from TRBV29-1 and TRBJ1-5; D unclear. The length of the CDR3 is 12 residues. Germline-derived CDR1 and CDR2 are SQVTM and ANQGSEA. The V and J ends lost 5 bases and 4 bases respectively, with 9 bases between them. CDR3 region: CSVSWGNQPQHF. The CDR3 bases are TGCAGCGTTTCTTGGGGAAATCAGCCCCAGCATTTT.

This clonotype was seen a single time. This rearrangement joins TRBV7-2 to TRBJ2-7; 7 bases align to TRBD2. Trimming at V came to 3 bases and at J to 3 bases, leaving 8 bases not matched to a gene. Germline V gene sequence: CDR1 SGHTA, CDR2 FQGNSA. The CDR3 consists of 15 residues. CDR3 in DNA: TGTGCCAGCAGCTTGGAGGGACTAACGGTCTACGAGCAGTACTTC. Amino acids: CASSLEGLTVYEQYF.

The chain couples TRBV7-2 to TRBJ1-4; 9 bases map to TRBD1. The CDR3 runs 13 residues. After removal of 4 bases from V and 10 bases from J, the junction contained 4 bases not matched to a gene. Germline lookup yields CDR1 SGHTA and CDR2 FQGNSA. The CDR3 DNA reads TGTGCCAGCAGCTCGGGACAGGGAAGAAAACTGTTTTTT. Its protein product is CASSSGQGRKLFF.

This clonotype appeared many times. This chain uses TRBV9 with TRBJ2-3; D unresolved. Germline V gene data show CDR1 as SGDLS and CDR2 as YYNGEE. V was pared by 6 bases and J by 0 bases, with 11 bases between. This CDR3 region has 14 residues. The CDR3 spells CASNPGLSTDTQYF. The CDR3 DNA reads as TGTGCCAGCAACCCCGGGCTCAGCACAGATACGCAGTATTTT. Full variable domain (rest looked up from reference TRBV9 and TRBJ2-3): DSGVTQTPKHLITATGQRVTLRCSPRSGDLSVYWYQQSLDQGLQFLIQYYNGEERAKGNILERFSAQQFPDLHSELNLSSLELGDSALYFCASNPGLSTDTQYFGPGTRLTVL.

This clonotype was seen repeatedly, ten times or more. This rearrangement joins TRBV7-9 to TRBJ2-7; 14 bases match TRBD2. V trimming: 5 bases; J trimming: 4 bases; junction bases outside the gene matches: 7. CDR1 and CDR2 from the germline V gene are SEHNR and FQNEAQ (reference sequence). This CDR3 has 16 residues. CDR3 region: CASSKGTSGSPYEQYF. As DNA, the CDR3 is TGTGCCAGCAGCAAAGGGACTAGCGGGAGCCCTTACGAGCAGTACTTC.

The chain joins TRBV5-1 to TRBJ2-7, with 13 bases lining up with TRBD2. Trimming cost V 4 bases and J 3 bases; bases outside gene matches: 4. This CDR3 is 15 amino acids long. Germline V gene data show CDR1 as SGHRS and CDR2 as YFSETQ. DNA for the CDR3: TGCGCCAGCAGCCACGGACTAGCGGGGGACTACGAGCAGTACTTC. Translation gives CASSHGLAGDYEQYF.

The chain carries TRBV3-1 and TRBJ2-5; 9 bases line up with TRBD1. The CDR3 spans 15 residues. Germline V gene sequence: CDR1 LGHDT, CDR2 YNNKEL (reference sequence). V shed 1 base and J 4 bases; nucleotides not matched to a gene: 4. Here the CDR3 reads CASSQVEDRGETQYF. The CDR3 DNA follows: TGTGCCAGCAGCCAAGTTGAGGACAGGGGAGAGACCCAGTACTTC.

In this sample, this clonotype turned up a few times. The chain combines TRBV6-2 or TRBV6-3 with TRBJ1-5; 8 nucleotides line up with TRBD1. CDR3 length: 14 residues. Germline V gene data show CDR1 as MNHEY and CDR2 as SVGEGT. The J segment lost 1 base and the V segment lost 10 bases, leaving 6 bases of the junction unmatched. The CDR3 sequence: CANQGAPSNQPQHF. Here the CDR3 DNA reads TGTGCCAACCAGGGGGCGCCGAGCAATCAGCCCCAGCATTTT.

J is TRBJ2-1 and V is TRBV20-1, with D possibly being TRBD1 (5 bases). CDR1 is DFQATT and CDR2 is SNEGSKA in the germline V gene (reference sequence). The CDR3 sequence is 14 residues long. V was cut by 2 bases and J by 5 bases, with 13 bases left in between. The CDR3 DNA sequence: TGCAGTGCTAGATCACCTAGGGGAAACAATGAGCAGTTCTTC. It specifies CSARSPRGNNEQFF.

The chain combines TRBV7-9 with TRBJ2-7; D might be TRBD1 or TRBD2, each matching 6 bases. The CDR3 extends over 14 amino acids. V lost 7 bases and J 0 bases, leaving 13 bases between the germline ends. In germline, CDR1 is SEHNR, CDR2 FQNEAQ (reference sequence). CDR3 bases: TGTGCCAGCACAGGGGACTTGGACTCCTACGAGCAGTACTTC. Translation gives CASTGDLDSYEQYF. Full variable domain (missing parts from reference TRBV7-9 and TRBJ2-7): DTGVSQNPRHKITKRGQNVTFRCDPISEHNRLYWYRQTLGQGPEFLTYFQNEAQLEKSRLLSDRFSAERPKGSFSTLEIQRTEQGDSAMYLCASTGDLDSYEQYFGPGTRLTVT.

This clonotype was counted once. The V call is TRBV27, the J call TRBJ1-2, with 7 bases lining up with TRBD1. V shed 6 bases and J 6 bases; nucleotides not matched to a gene: 7. The CDR3 sequence is 13 residues long. Per the germline V gene, CDR1 is MNHEY and CDR2 is SMNVEV (reference sequence). The CDR3 nucleotides read TGTGCCAGCAGCTATACAGGGGACCATGGCTACACCTTC. Amino acids: CASSYTGDHGYTF.

This clonotype showed up many times. The chain has TRBV12-5 and TRBJ2-3; no definite D call. The CDR3 length is 12 residues. V was cut by 1 base and J by 2 bases, with 1 base left in between. Germline assignment: CDR1 LGHNT and CDR2 FRNRAP. CDR3: CASGLDTDTQYF. DNA of the CDR3: TGTGCTAGTGGTTTGGACACAGATACGCAGTATTTT. The full variable domain, in which reference TRBV12-5 and TRBJ2-3 provide the parts outside the CDR3, is DARVTQTPRHKVTEMGQEVTMRCQPILGHNTVFWYRQTMMQGLELLAYFRNRAPLDDSGMPKDRFSAEMPDATLATLKIQPSEPRDSAVYFCASGLDTDTQYFGPGTRLTVL.

The chain joins TRBV3-1 to TRBJ1-1; 7 nucleotides line up with TRBD1. Per the germline V gene, CDR1 is LGHDT and CDR2 is YNNKEL (reference sequence). V was clipped by 4 bases and J by 2 bases; unmatched bases: 7. This CDR3 has 15 amino acids. CDR3 sequence: CASSRGGQDNTEAFF. CDR3 in DNA: TGTGCCAGCAGCCGGGGCGGACAGGATAACACTGAAGCTTTCTTT.

The J gene is TRBJ2-3, the V gene TRBV15, with 7 bases fitting TRBD2. V shed 5 bases, J shed 0 bases, and the junction held 5 bases outside the gene matches. This CDR3 is 15 amino acids long. The germline V gene encodes CDR1 LNHNV and CDR2 YYDKDF (reference sequence). The CDR3 spells CATSPRRESTDTQYF. CDR3 nucleotides: TGTGCCACCAGCCCACGGCGGGAGAGCACAGATACGCAGTATTTT.

The J gene is TRBJ2-4, the V gene TRBV7-9; 10 bases line up with TRBD1. Germline V gene data show CDR1 as SEHNR and CDR2 as FQNEAQ (reference sequence). With 5 bases clipped from V and 3 bases from J, the junction kept 4 bases outside the gene matches. The CDR3 sequence is 15 residues long. Written as DNA, the CDR3 is TGTGCCAGCAGCCACCGGGACAGGGGCAAAAACATTCAGTACTTC. This sequence encodes CASSHRDRGKNIQYF.

The chain employs TRBV10-3 and TRBJ2-7, with D possibly TRBD1 on 5 matching bases. CDR1 ENHRY and CDR2 SYGVKD come from the germline V gene. The V end was cut by 6 bases, the J end by 0 bases, with 12 bases between. The CDR3 covers 14 residues. The CDR3 DNA reads as TGTGCCATCAGGTCACAGGCTAGCTCCTACGAGCAGTACTTC. It encodes CAIRSQASSYEQYF.

This clonotype was picked up a small number of times. The V and J genes are TRBV20-1 and TRBJ2-7; 7 positions agree with TRBD2. The CDR3 has 14 amino acids. Trimming at V came to 3 bases and at J to 1 base, leaving 6 bases not matched to a gene. The germline gives CDR1 DFQATT, CDR2 SNEGSKA (reference sequence). The CDR3 bases are TGCAGTGCTAGGAAGCTAGCGGAATCCTACGAGCAGTACTTC. Its protein product is CSARKLAESYEQYF.

The J gene is TRBJ2-3, the V gene TRBV4-1; 9 nucleotides line up with TRBD1. The CDR3 runs to 16 residues. V shed 1 base and J 1 base; nucleotides not matched to a gene: 3. The germline gives CDR1 MGHRA, CDR2 YSYEKL. CDR3 sequence (DNA): TGCGCCAGCAGCCAAGCAGGGACAGGGCGCACAGATACGCAGTATTTT. As protein: CASSQAGTGRTDTQYF.

The chain couples TRBV20-1 to TRBJ1-5; TRBD1 matches 7 bases. The CDR3 covers 17 residues. The J segment lost 0 bases and the V segment lost 4 bases, leaving 12 bases of the junction unmatched. Germline V gives CDR1 DFQATT, CDR2 SNEGSKA (reference sequence). CDR3 sequence reads: CSANQQGTGYSNQPQHF. CDR3 DNA: TGCAGTGCTAATCAACAGGGGACGGGGTATAGCAATCAGCCCCAGCATTTT.

This rearrangement joins TRBV6-2 or TRBV6-3 to TRBJ2-5; 9 bases agree with TRBD1. Trimming removed 2 bases from V and 5 bases from J; junction bases left unmatched: 15. Germline V lookup: CDR1 MNHEY, CDR2 SVGEGT. The CDR3 has 18 residues. CDR3 loop: CASSYRDRVRSSGETQYF. For the CDR3, the DNA is TGTGCCAGCAGTTACAGGGACAGGGTTAGGTCATCGGGGGAGACCCAGTACTTC.

This clonotype was detected only a few times. J is TRBJ2-2 and V is TRBV6-5, with D possibly being TRBD1 (6 bases). Germline V CDR1 and CDR2: MNHEY, SVGAGI. The length of the CDR3 is 13 residues. Trimming shortened V by 3 bases and J by 10 bases, and 12 bases separated the two germline ends. In DNA, the CDR3 is TGTGCCAGCAGTTATAATGGGGGCACGGAGCTGTTTTTT. Its protein product is CASSYNGGTELFF.

A remark on this clonotype: A read error may explain this, as a much larger clone is one base away. The V and J genes are TRBV5-5 and TRBJ1-2; D is unresolved. V was pared by 4 bases and J by 6 bases, with 10 bases between. CDR3 length: 12 amino acids. Looked up from germline, CDR1 is SGHKS and CDR2 is YYEKEE (reference sequence). In nucleotides, the CDR3 is TGTGCCAGCAGCCGCGGCAGCCATGGCTACACCTTC. Translation: CASSRGSHGYTF. Using reference TRBV5-5 and TRBJ1-2 for the parts outside the CDR3, the full variable domain is DAGVTQSPTHLIKTRGQQVTLRCSPISGHKSVSWYQQVLGQGPQFIFQYYEKEERGRGNFPDRFSARQFPNYSSELNVNALLLGDSALYLCASSRGSHGYTFGSGTRLTVV.

The chain links TRBV20-1 to TRBJ1-1, with D unresolved. V was trimmed by 3 bases and J by 4 bases, leaving 9 bases between them. The germline V gene encodes CDR1 DFQATT and CDR2 SNEGSKA (reference sequence). CDR3 length equals 12 residues. DNA of the CDR3: TGCAGTGCTAGCTCTTGGAGCACTGAAGCTTTCTTT. Protein: CSASSWSTEAFF.

The V gene is TRBV7-9, the J gene TRBJ2-1, with D unclear. Trimming stripped 6 bases from V and 1 base from J, with 7 bases between. CDR1 is SEHNR, CDR2 FQNEAQ, per germline (reference sequence). The CDR3 length is 13 residues. The CDR3 DNA sequence: TGTGCCAGCAGAGCGCGGTCCTACAATGAGCAGTTCTTC. This gives the protein CASRARSYNEQFF.

The chain employs TRBV4-3 and TRBJ1-1; D uncertain. CDR3 length: 14 amino acids. In germline, CDR1 is LGHNA, CDR2 YSLEER. Trimming pared 3 bases from V and 6 bases from J, leaving 14 bases between. CDR3 bases: TGCGCCAGCAGCCATGACGGACGCCTCTCTGAAGCTTTCTTT. Its translation is CASSHDGRLSEAFF.

DNA of the CDR3: TGCAGTGCCACTAGACTAGCGGAGAGCACAGATACGCAGTATTTT. Protein sequence: CSATRLAESTDTQYF. This chain joins TRBV20-1 and TRBJ2-3; 9 bases map to TRBD2. The CDR3 consists of 15 residues. V dropped 6 bases and J dropped 0; count of bases not matched to a gene: 7. Germline V gene sequence: CDR1 DFQATT, CDR2 SNEGSKA (reference sequence).